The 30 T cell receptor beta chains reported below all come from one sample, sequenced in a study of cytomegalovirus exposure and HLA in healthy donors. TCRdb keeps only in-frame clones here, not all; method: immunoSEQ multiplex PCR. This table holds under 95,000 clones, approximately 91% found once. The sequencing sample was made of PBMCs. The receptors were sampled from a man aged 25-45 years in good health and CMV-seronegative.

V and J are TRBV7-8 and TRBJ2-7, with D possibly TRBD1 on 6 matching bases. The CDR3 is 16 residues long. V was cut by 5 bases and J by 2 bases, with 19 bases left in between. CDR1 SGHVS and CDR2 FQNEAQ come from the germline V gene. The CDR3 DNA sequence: TGTGCCAGCAGCCTACTACGGGACACTTTGACCTACGAGCAGTACTTC. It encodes CASSLLRDTLTYEQYF.

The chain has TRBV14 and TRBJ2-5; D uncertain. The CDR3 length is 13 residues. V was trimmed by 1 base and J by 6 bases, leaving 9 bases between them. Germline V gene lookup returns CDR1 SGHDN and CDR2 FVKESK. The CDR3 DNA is TGTGCCAGCAGCCAAGTTGGAGACCAGACCCAGTACTTC. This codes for CASSQVGDQTQYF.

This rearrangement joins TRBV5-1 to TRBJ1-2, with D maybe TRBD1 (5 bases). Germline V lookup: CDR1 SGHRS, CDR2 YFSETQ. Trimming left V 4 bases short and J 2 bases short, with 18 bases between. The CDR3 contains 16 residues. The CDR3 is CASSPRTPPLNYGYTF. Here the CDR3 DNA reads TGCGCCAGCAGCCCAAGGACACCACCACTAAACTATGGCTACACCTTC.

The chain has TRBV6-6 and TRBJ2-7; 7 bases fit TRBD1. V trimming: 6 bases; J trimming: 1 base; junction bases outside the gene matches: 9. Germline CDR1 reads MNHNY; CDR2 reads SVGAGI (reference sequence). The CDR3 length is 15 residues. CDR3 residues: CASRVSWDSSYEQYF. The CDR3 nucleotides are TGTGCCAGCAGGGTTTCCTGGGACAGTTCCTACGAGCAGTACTTC.

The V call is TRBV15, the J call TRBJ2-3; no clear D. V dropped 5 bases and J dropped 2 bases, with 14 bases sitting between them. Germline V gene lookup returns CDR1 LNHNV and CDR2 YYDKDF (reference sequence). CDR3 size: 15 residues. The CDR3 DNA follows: TGTGCCACCAGCCCCCAAGGAGAAGCCACAGATACGCAGTATTTT. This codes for CATSPQGEATDTQYF.

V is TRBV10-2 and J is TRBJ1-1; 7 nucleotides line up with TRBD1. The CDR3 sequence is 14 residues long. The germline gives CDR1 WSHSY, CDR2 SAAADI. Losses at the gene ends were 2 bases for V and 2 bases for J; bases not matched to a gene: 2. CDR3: CASSETGANTEAFF. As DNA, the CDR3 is TGCGCCAGCAGTGAGACAGGGGCCAACACTGAAGCTTTCTTT.

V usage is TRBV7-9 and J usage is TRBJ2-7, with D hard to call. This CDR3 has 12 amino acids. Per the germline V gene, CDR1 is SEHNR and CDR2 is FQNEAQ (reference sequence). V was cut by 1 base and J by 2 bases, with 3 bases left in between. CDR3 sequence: CASSLDTYEQYF. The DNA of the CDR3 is TGTGCCAGCAGCTTAGATACCTACGAGCAGTACTTC. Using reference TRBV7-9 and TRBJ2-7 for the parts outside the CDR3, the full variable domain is DTGVSQNPRHKITKRGQNVTFRCDPISEHNRLYWYRQTLGQGPEFLTYFQNEAQLEKSRLLSDRFSAERPKGSFSTLEIQRTEQGDSAMYLCASSLDTYEQYFGPGTRLTVT.

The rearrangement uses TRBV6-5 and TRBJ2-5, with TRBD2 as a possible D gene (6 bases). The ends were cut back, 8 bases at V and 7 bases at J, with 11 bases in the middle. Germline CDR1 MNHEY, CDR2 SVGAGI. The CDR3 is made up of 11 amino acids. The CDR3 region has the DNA TGTGCCAGCCGGGAGTCGGGGACCCAGTACTTC. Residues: CASRESGTQYF.

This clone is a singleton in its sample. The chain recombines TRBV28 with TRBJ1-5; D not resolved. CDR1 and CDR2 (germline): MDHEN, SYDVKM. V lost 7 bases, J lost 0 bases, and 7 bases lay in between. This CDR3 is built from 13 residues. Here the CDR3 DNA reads TGTGCCAGCAACGACTATAGCAATCAGCCCCAGCATTTT. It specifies CASNDYSNQPQHF.

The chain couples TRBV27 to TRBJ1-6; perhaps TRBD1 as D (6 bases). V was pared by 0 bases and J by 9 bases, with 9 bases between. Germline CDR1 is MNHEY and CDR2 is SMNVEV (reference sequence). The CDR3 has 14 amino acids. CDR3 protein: CASSLSRQVSPLHF. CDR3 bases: TGTGCCAGCAGTTTATCCCGACAGGTTTCACCCCTCCACTTT.

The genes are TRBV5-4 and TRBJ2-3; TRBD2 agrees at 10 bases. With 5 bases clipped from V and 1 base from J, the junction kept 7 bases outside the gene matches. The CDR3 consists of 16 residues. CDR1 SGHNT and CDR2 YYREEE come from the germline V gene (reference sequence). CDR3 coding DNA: TGTGCCAGCAGAACCATAGCGGGGGGAGGCACAGATACGCAGTATTTT. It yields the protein CASRTIAGGGTDTQYF.

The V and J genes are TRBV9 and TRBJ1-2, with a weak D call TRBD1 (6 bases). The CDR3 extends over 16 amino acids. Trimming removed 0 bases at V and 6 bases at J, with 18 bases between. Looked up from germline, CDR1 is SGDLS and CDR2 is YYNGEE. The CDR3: CASSVAPQGSNDGYTF. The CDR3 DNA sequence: TGTGCCAGCAGCGTAGCCCCGCAGGGGAGCAATGATGGCTACACCTTC. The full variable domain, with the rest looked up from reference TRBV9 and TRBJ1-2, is DSGVTQTPKHLITATGQRVTLRCSPRSGDLSVYWYQQSLDQGLQFLIQYYNGEERAKGNILERFSAQQFPDLHSELNLSSLELGDSALYFCASSVAPQGSNDGYTFGSGTRLTVV.

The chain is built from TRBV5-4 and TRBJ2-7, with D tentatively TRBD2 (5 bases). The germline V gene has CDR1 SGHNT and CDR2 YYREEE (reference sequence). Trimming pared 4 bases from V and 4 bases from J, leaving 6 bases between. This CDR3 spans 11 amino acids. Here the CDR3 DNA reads TGTGCCAGCAGCCGAGGGTACGAGCAGTACTTC. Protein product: CASSRGYEQYF.

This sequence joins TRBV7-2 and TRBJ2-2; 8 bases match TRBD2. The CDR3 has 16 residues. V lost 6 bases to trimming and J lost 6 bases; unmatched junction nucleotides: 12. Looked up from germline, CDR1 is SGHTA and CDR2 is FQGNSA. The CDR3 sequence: CASRPRGKRGSGELFF. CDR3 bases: TGTGCCAGCAGACCCCGGGGGAAGCGGGGGTCCGGGGAGCTGTTTTTT.

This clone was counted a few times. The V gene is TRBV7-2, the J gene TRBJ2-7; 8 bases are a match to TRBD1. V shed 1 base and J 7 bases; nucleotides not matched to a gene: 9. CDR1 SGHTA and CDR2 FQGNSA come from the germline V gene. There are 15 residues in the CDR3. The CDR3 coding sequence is TGTGCCAGCAGCTTAGTTCCGGACAGGGCTGGTGAGCAGTACTTC. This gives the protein CASSLVPDRAGEQYF.

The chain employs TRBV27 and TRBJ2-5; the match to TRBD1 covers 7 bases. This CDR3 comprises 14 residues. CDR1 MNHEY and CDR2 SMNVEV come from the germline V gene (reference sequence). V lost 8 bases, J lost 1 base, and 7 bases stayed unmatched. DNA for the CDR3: TGTGCCAGCGGAACCGGGACAGCCCAAGAGACCCAGTACTTC. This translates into CASGTGTAQETQYF.

Here the CDR3 DNA reads TGTGCCAGCAGCTCCCAGACAGGGCAGGACACTGAAGCTTTCTTT. Its protein product is CASSSQTGQDTEAFF. The chain is built from TRBV7-9 and TRBJ1-1; TRBD1 matches 7 bases. J lost 3 bases, V lost 4 bases, and 8 bases had no gene match. The germline CDR1 and CDR2 sequences are SEHNR and FQNEAQ (reference sequence). The CDR3 extends over 15 amino acids.

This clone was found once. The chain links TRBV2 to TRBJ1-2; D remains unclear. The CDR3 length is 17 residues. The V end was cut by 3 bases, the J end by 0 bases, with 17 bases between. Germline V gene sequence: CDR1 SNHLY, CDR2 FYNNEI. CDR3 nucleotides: TGTGCCAGCAGTGAGGTTGTGGGGTGGGGAGCTAACTATGGCTACACCTTC. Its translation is CASSEVVGWGANYGYTF. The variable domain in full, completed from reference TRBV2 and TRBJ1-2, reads EPEVTQTPSHQVTQMGQEVILRCVPISNHLYFYWYRQILGQKVEFLVSFYNNEISEKSEIFDDQFSVERPDGSNFTLKIRSTKLEDSAMYFCASSEVVGWGANYGYTFGSGTRLTVV.

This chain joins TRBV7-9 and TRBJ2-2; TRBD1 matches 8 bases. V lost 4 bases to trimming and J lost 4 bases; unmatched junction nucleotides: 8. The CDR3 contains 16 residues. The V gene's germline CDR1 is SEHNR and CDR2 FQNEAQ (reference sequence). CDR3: CASSSNRGKGTGELFF. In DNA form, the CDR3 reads TGTGCCAGCAGCTCTAACAGGGGGAAAGGCACCGGGGAGCTGTTTTTT.

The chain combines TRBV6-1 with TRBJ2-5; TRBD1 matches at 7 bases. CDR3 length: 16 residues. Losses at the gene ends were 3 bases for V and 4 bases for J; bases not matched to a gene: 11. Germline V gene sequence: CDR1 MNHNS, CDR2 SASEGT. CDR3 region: CASSDNRGPFRETQYF. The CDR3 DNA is TGTGCCAGCAGTGACAACAGGGGACCCTTCAGAGAGACCCAGTACTTC.

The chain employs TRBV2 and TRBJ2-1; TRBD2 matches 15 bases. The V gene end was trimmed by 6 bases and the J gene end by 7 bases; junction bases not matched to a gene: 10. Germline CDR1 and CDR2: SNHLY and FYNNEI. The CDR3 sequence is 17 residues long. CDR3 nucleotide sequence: TGTGCCAGCAGCGATAATTGGACTAGCGGGGGGGCAAATGAGCAGTTCTTC. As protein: CASSDNWTSGGANEQFF.

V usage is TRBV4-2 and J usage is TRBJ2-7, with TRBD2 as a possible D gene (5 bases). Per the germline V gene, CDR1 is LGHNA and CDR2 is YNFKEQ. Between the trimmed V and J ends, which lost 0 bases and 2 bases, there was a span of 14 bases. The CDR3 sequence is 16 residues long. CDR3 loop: CASSQDLGEPTYEQYF. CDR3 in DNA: TGTGCCAGCAGCCAAGATCTCGGGGAACCGACCTACGAGCAGTACTTC.

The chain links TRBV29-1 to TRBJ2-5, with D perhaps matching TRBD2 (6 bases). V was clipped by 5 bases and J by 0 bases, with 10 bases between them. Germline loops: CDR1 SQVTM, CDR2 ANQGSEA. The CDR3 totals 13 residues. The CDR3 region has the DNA TGCAGCGTTTTCGGCGGGGACCAAGAGACCCAGTACTTC. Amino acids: CSVFGGDQETQYF.

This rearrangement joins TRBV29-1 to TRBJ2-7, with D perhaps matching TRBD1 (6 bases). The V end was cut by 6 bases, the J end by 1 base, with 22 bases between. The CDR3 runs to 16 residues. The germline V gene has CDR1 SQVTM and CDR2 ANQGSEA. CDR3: CSVRLRTASSSYEQYF. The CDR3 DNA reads TGCAGCGTCCGCCTTCGGACAGCTTCATCTTCCTACGAGCAGTACTTC.

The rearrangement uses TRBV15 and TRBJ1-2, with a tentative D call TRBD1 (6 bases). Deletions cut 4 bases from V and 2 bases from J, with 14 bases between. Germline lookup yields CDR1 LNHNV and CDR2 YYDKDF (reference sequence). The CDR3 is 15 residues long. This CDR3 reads CATSNEEGGNYGYTF. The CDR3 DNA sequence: TGTGCCACCAGCAACGAGGAGGGGGGGAACTATGGCTACACCTTC.

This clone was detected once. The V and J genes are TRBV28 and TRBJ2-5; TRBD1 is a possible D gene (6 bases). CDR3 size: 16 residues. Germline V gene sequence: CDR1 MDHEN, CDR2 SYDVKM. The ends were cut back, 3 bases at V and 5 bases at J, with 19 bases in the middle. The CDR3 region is CASSFLPNRVGETQYF. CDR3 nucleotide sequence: TGTGCCAGCAGTTTCCTCCCCAACAGGGTAGGGGAGACCCAGTACTTC.

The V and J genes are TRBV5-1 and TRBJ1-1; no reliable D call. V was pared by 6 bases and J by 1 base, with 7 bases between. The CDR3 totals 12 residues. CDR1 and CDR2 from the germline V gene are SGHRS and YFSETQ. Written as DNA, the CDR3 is TGCGCCAGCACGGGGTGGAACACTGAAGCTTTCTTT. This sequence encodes CASTGWNTEAFF.

CDR3 region: CASSYSTSSDTQYF. In DNA form, the CDR3 reads TGTGCCAGCAGTTACTCAACTAGTTCAGATACGCAGTATTTT. The gene calls are TRBV6-5 and TRBJ2-3; D is possibly TRBD2 (5 bases). Germline loops: CDR1 MNHEY, CDR2 SVGAGI. V was clipped by 0 bases and J by 4 bases, with 8 bases between them. CDR3 length: 14 residues.

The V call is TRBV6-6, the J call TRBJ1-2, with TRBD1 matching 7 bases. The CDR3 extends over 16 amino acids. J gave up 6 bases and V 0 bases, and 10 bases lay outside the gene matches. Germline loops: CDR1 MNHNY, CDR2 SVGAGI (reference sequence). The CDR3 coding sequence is TGTGCCAGCAGTTACTCGAGATGGCAGGGGGGTAATGGCTACACCTTC. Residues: CASSYSRWQGGNGYTF.

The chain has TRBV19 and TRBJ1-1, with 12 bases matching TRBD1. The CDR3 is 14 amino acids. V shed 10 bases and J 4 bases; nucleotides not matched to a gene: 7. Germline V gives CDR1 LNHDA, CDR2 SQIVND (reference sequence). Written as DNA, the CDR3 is TGTGCCACCCGGGACAGGGGGCTGAGCACTGAAGCTTTCTTT. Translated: CATRDRGLSTEAFF. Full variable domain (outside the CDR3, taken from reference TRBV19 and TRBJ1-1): DGGITQSPKYLFRKEGQNVTLSCEQNLNHDAMYWYRQDPGQGLRLIYYSQIVNDFQKGDIAEGYSVSREKKESFPLTVTSAQKNPTAFYLCATRDRGLSTEAFFGQGTRLTVV.